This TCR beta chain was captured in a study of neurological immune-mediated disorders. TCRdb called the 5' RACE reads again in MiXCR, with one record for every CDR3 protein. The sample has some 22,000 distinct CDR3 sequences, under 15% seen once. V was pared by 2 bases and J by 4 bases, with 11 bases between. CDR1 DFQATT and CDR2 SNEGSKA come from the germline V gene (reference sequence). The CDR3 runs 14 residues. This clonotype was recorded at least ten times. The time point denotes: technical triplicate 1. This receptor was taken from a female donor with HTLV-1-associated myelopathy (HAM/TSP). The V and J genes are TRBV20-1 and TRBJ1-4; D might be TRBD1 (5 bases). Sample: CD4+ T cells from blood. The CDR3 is CSARWGWNNEKLFF. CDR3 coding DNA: TGCAGTGCTAGATGGGGGTGGAATAATGAAAAACTGTTTTTT.